This T cell receptor beta chain was recorded in a study of blood T cells in healthy people across ages. Donors were healthy Caucasian individuals from Russia aged about 6 to 100. This clonotype was found a few times. Antigen unknown. In germline, CDR1 is SQVTM, CDR2 ANQGSEA. Trimming left V 4 bases short and J 4 bases short, with 9 bases between. CDR3 length: 12 amino acids. A second PCR of 7 to 11 cycles used a sample-barcoded 5' primer and a J-beta primer mix. Per sample, CDR3-containing paired-end reads numbered at least 3 million. TCRdb re-called the 5' RACE reads through MiXCR, storing one row per CDR3 protein. The data contain around 970,000 distinct CDR3 sequences, roughly half of them seen just once; the ten biggest clones take up 20% to 25%. Points from the study as a whole: Correlation between TCR beta diversity and naive T cell percentage was strong. It was not known whether donors were CMV positive (a possible confounder of expanded clonotype changes).

The chain carries TRBV29-1 and TRBJ2-3; D is unclear. The sequence derives from an older woman in good health. Sequencing input: blood. The CDR3 DNA sequence: TGCAGCGTTGGTCAGTTAGCAGATACGCAGTATTTT. Protein sequence: CSVGQLADTQYF.